What follows describes a single TCR beta chain. Which antigen it targets is not known. Within one base of it there is no much larger clone, and no base qualities were kept. All diabetic patients met standard classification criteria for type 1 or type 2 diabetes, with glucose and C-peptide assessed by WHO-recommended methods. Exclusion applied to any donor with other autoimmune diseases or infections within the previous four weeks. Ten milliliters of peripheral blood were drawn from each participant. PBMCs were isolated with LymphoPrep density separation. The sample belongs to a study of type 1 and type 2 diabetes patients (dated by TCRdb to the mid-2010s). Context from the whole study: Ten or so type 1 diabetes patients, four type 2 diabetes patients and six or seven nondiabetic controls were recruited in China to form the cohort. Throughout the study, CD4 or CD8 MicroBeads on MACS columns were used to positively select CD4+ and CD8+ T cells from PBMCs. Altogether, roughly 20 million paired-end reads were produced across the whole study. In the study, high-throughput sequencing was used to profile TCRbeta repertoires so that type 1 diabetes, type 2 diabetes and nondiabetic individuals could be compared. For the type 1 diabetes patients, the type 2 diabetes patients acted as a disease comparison group. When roughly 20-cycle amplification was compared with roughly 24-cycle amplification, V gene usage looked similar, suggesting that primer efficiencies were similar and PCR bias was random. Paired-end sequencing of TCRbeta libraries was performed on Illumina HiSeq 2000 or MiSeq instruments. Overall study results and their limits: Since just a limited number of T2D and control samples were sequenced, some T1D-only HECs might also appear in more T2D or control samples. Study groups were not matched for age and gender, which possibly biased interpretation. Type 2 diabetes repertoires showed high diversity, significantly greater than type 1 diabetes repertoires in both CD4+ and CD8+ T cells. Only a few highly-expanded CD4+ clones (median one) were found in type 2 diabetes patients, and these clones made up a median approximately 4% of reads. Highly correlated V and J gene usage patterns were observed for type 2 diabetes and control samples, with an average of around 0.97 between samples.

Sequencing was performed on an Illumina MiSeq. Genomic DNA from sorted T cell subsets served as template for TCRbeta CDR3 amplification. The TCRbeta CDR3 region was amplified by multiplex PCR using 30 forward and 13 reverse primers. PCR products were purified with AMPure XP beads, after which indices and adaptors were added in a second approximately 27-cycle PCR. Libraries were gel-purified using the QIAquick Gel Extraction Kit before sequencing. Turning to the authors' computational methods: FLASH was used to merge the paired-end reads, and IgBLAST was used to align the reads to IMGT V, D and J germline references. Reads with below 70% alignment identity to germline references were discarded, and roughly 11 million reads were retained study-wide. CDR3 boundaries, reading frame and productivity were assigned following IMGT definitions. Highly-expanded clones were defined as clones making up 1% or more of reads, and normalized Shannon entropy was used to measure diversity. Unpaired two-tailed t-tests were used to test group differences in Shannon entropy. The public reads were reanalyzed by TCRdb: fastp trimming at Q25, MiXCR alignment, in-frame beta chains only. Each CDR3 protein appears once, grouped with its most common genes and DNA. TCRdb, not the original authors, processed these V and J calls. The sample table records 250,000 or so distinct CDR3 sequences; 47% of these occur just once. Around 15% of the sample is held by the ten biggest clonotypes.

CDR1 and CDR2, per the germline V gene (reference sequence), are MNHNY and SVGAGI. The CDR3 runs 13 amino acids, cysteine and phenylalanine included. Only the CDR3 DNA stays, 39 bases, in frame from base 1. The sample was peripheral blood mononuclear cells (PBMCs). The chain couples TRBV6-6 to TRBJ2-5, with 8 middle bases fitting TRBD2. The DNA end favors TRBJ2-1, so the J call may be wrong. This receptor was identified in a man younger than 30 with type 2 diabetes. The base sequence is TGTGCCAGCAGTACTTACCGCCGGGGGGGGCAGTTCTTC. This gives the protein CASSTYRRGGQFF.